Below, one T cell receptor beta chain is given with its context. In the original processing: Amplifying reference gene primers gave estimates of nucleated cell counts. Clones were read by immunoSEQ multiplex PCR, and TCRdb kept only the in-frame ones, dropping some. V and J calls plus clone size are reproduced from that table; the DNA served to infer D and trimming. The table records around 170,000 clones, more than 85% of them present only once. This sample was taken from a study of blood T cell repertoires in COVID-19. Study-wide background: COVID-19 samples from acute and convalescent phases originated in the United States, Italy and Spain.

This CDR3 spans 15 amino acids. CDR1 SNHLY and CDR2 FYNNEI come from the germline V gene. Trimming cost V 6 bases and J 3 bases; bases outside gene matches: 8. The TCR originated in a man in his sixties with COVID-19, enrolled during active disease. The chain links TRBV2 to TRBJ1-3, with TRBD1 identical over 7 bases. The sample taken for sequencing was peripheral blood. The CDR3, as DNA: TGTGCCAGCAGAAACAGGGGAGGAGGTGGAAACACCATATATTTT. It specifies CASRNRGGGGNTIYF. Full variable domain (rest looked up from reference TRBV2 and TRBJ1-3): EPEVTQTPSHQVTQMGQEVILRCVPISNHLYFYWYRQILGQKVEFLVSFYNNEISEKSEIFDDQFSVERPDGSNFTLKIRSTKLEDSAMYFCASRNRGGGGNTIYFGEGSWLTVV.